Sequencing of this T cell receptor (beta chain) was carried out in a study of blood T cell repertoires in COVID-19. Study at large: The samples span acute and convalescent COVID-19 from the United States, Italy and Spain. In each case, the material was cDNA or gDNA derived from T cells, B-cell-depleted T cells, or PBMCs.

In the original analysis: Reference gene primers were amplified, and this amplification served to estimate nucleated cell counts. Clones were read by immunoSEQ multiplex PCR, and TCRdb kept only the in-frame ones, dropping some. The D gene and trimming were derived from the DNA, and the V and J assignments and clone size from that table. Counted here are about 260,000 clones, around nine tenths occurring once; the ten biggest clones make up roughly 1.8%. The CDR3 has 15 residues. V was shortened by 5 bases and J by 0 bases, with 10 bases between the two germline ends. CDR1 LNHDA and CDR2 SQIVND come from the germline V gene (reference sequence).

The chain has TRBV19 and TRBJ1-4; D is unresolved. The source material was peripheral blood. The receptor's source is a man aged 25 to 45 with active or convalescent COVID-19. The CDR3 protein is CASSEILATNEKLFF. DNA for the CDR3: TGTGCCAGTAGTGAGATTTTGGCAACTAATGAAAAACTGTTTTTT.